What follows are 2 T cell receptor beta chains derived from one specimen sequenced in a study of cytotoxic CD8 clonotypes in ibrutinib-treated CLL. The data were produced by immunoSEQ multiplex PCR, yet TCRdb's version contains in-frame clones alone and is incomplete. The table has about 250,000 clones, around 70% seen once. This specimen consisted of PBMCs, obtained after 24 months of ibrutinib treatment. The receptors originated from a human donor with chronic lymphocytic leukemia.

The table lists this clone with a few counts. The chain recombines TRBV30 with TRBJ2-2; 8 positions match TRBD2. This CDR3 is 15 amino acids long. The V gene's germline CDR1 is GTSNPN and CDR2 SVGIG (reference sequence). The junction had 13 bases not matched to a gene; V was cut back by 8 bases and J by 5 bases. The CDR3: CARAGAGAFTGELFF. CDR3 nucleotide sequence: TGTGCCCGTGCCGGAGCGGGAGCGTTTACCGGGGAGCTGTTTTTT.

The rearrangement joins TRBV4-1 to TRBJ2-6, with a tentative D call TRBD1 (6 bases). This CDR3 contains 22 residues. CDR1 is MGHRA and CDR2 is YSYEKL in the germline V gene. Between the trimmed V and J ends, which lost 0 bases and 1 base, there was a span of 25 bases. The CDR3 spells CASSQDFPPREGTLSGANVLTF. CDR3 bases: TGCGCCAGCAGCCAAGATTTCCCCCCCCGGGAAGGGACATTATCTGGGGCCAACGTCCTGACTTTC.